This TCR beta chain was retrieved from a study of regulatory T cells in long-lasting Graves disease. This clonotype showed up just a few times. Germline assignment: CDR1 KGHSH and CDR2 LQKENI. The V and J ends lost 2 bases and 5 bases respectively, with 7 bases between them. The CDR3 has 13 residues. The time point here: newly diagnosed GD, antithyroid drugs for less than 3 months. PBMCs were the source of the RNA used for TCR sequencing. Building the TCR beta libraries relied on iRepertoire HTBI primers, and CDR3 regions underwent Arm-PCR. MiXCR, applied by TCRdb to the multiplex PCR reads, yields one record per CDR3 protein. The sample holds approximately 480,000 distinct CDR3 sequences; roughly 16% are singletons and the top ten take 12%. The same sample was also used in a study of T cells in Graves' hyperthyroidism and ophthalmopathy. That study adds: During a first-round RT-PCR of the TCR CDR3, the HTBI primer set was used.

The rearrangement links TRBV18 to TRBJ2-1; no clear D. This TCR was recovered from a man aged 35 to 55 with Graves disease. The sequencing here drew on peripheral blood mononuclear cells (PBMCs), taken at new diagnosis, from a patient treated with antithyroid drugs. The CDR3 nucleotides are TGTGCCAGCTCACCAACGACCGACAATGAGCAGTTCTTC. Protein product: CASSPTTDNEQFF.